Listed here are 19 T cell receptor beta chains from one sample, sequenced in a study of read filtering for tumor transcriptome and immune sequencing. The library was built from around 0.4 ug RNA with molecular barcoded adaptors for alpha/delta and beta/gamma chains. TCRdb recomputed calls from the reads with MiXCR, one row per CDR3 protein. Among tens of thousands of distinct CDR3 sequences listed, about 19% were seen once. Source material: a population of CD138-negative cells sorted from bone marrow. The receptors were gathered from a donor aged 40 or over with multiple myeloma.

The table lists this clonotype with many counts. This rearrangement joins TRBV30 to TRBJ1-2, with TRBD1 as a possible D gene (5 bases). This CDR3 is 14 amino acids long. Looked up from germline, CDR1 is GTSNPN and CDR2 is SVGIG (reference sequence). V lost 0 bases and J lost 3, with 11 bases in between. The CDR3 protein is CAWSVERGHYGYTF. The CDR3 DNA reads TGTGCCTGGAGTGTAGAGAGGGGCCACTATGGCTACACCTTC.

Details on this clonotype: A clone one base away is much larger, so this may be a read error. The chain carries TRBV19 and TRBJ2-5, with 8 positions matching TRBD1. Germline V gives CDR1 LNHDA, CDR2 SQIVND (reference sequence). CDR3 length equals 15 residues. CDR3 in DNA: TGTGCCAGTAGTCCACAGGGGGGATACCAAGAGACCCAGCACTTC. It yields the protein CASSPQGGYQETQHF.

This clonotype is classed as medium-sized (0.01 to 0.1%). V is TRBV6-6 and J is TRBJ2-1; the match to TRBD1 covers 7 bases. Germline CDR1 and CDR2: MNHNY and SVGAGI (reference sequence). The CDR3 spans 15 residues. V shed 4 bases, J shed 0 bases, and the junction held 3 bases outside the gene matches. CDR3 in amino acids: CASSSTGSSYNEQFF. In DNA, the CDR3 is TGTGCCAGCAGTTCGACAGGGAGCTCCTACAATGAGCAGTTCTTC.

The rearrangement links TRBV20-1 to TRBJ1-5; 7 bases map to TRBD1. The CDR3 is made up of 13 amino acids. V gave up 7 bases and J gave up 4 bases; unmatched junction bases: 7. The germline V gene has CDR1 DFQATT and CDR2 SNEGSKA (reference sequence). The CDR3 DNA reads TGCAGTGTTAGTCCAGGGGGGAATCAGCCCCAGCATTTT. As protein: CSVSPGGNQPQHF.

Comments on this clonotype: One base separates it from a far larger clone, so it is likely a read error. The chain couples TRBV28 to TRBJ1-4; perhaps D is TRBD1 or TRBD2 (5 bases each). The J call is doubtful: the DNA matches TRBJ2-3 better. Germline CDR1 MDHEN, CDR2 SYDVKM. The CDR3 contains 14 residues. The CDR3 coding sequence is TGTGCCAGCAGTTTCGTGGGACCCCAAACTACGCAGTATTTT. Its translation is CASSFVGPQTTQYF.

This clonotype came up many times. This chain uses TRBV19 with TRBJ1-2; TRBD1 matches 10 bases. The CDR3 is 15 residues long. Germline V gene data show CDR1 as LNHDA and CDR2 as SQIVND (reference sequence). Trimming cost V 3 bases and J 1 base; bases outside gene matches: 2. The CDR3 nucleotides read TGTGCCAGTAGTATCGACAGGGGGCATAACTATGGCTACACCTTC. Residues: CASSIDRGHNYGYTF.

This clonotype was picked up many times. The chain is built from TRBV28 and TRBJ2-3; D is possibly TRBD2 (5 bases). With 8 bases removed from V and 4 bases from J, the gap between germline ends came to 13 bases. The CDR3 extends over 13 amino acids. In germline, CDR1 is MDHEN, CDR2 SYDVKM. This CDR3 is CASEGSSPDTQYF. The CDR3 DNA sequence: TGTGCCAGCGAGGGTAGTAGCCCAGATACGCAGTATTTT.

This clonotype was seen at least ten times. The rearrangement uses TRBV6-1 and TRBJ2-1; no reliable D call. CDR1 is MNHNS and CDR2 is SASEGT in the germline V gene. The CDR3 loop spans 13 amino acids. V gave up 0 bases and J gave up 9 bases, with 9 bases separating them. CDR3 DNA sequence: TGTGCCAGCAGTGAAGCCGGTTTTGTTGAGCAGTTCTTC. Amino acids: CASSEAGFVEQFF.

A remark on this clonotype: A single base separates this from a much larger clone, so it may be a read error. Without the conserved terminal phenylalanine or tryptophan, this CDR3 likely stems from a read error. The V call is TRBV20-1, the J call TRBJ1-1, with D perhaps matching TRBD1 (5 bases). Germline CDR1 reads DFQATT; CDR2 reads SNEGSKA (reference sequence). The CDR3 is 10 amino acids. This chain's CDR3 is CMCRRAQAFL. The CDR3 coding sequence is TGCATGTGTCGCAGGGCCCAGGCTTTCTTG.

This clonotype was recorded at least ten times. Sequence at one end of the junction differs from germline and may be a read error. The chain uses TRBV19 and TRBJ2-6; possible D gene TRBD1, 5 bases. This CDR3 is 15 amino acids long. The germline V gene encodes CDR1 LNHDA and CDR2 SQIVND (reference sequence). CDR3 nucleotides: TGTGCCAGTAGTGTGATAATCTCTGGGGCCAGCGTCCTGACTTTC. This codes for CASSVIISGASVLTF. Together with reference TRBV19 and TRBJ2-6, the CDR3 gives the full variable domain: DGGITQSPKYLFRKEGQNVTLSCEQNLNHDAMYWYRQDPGQGLRLIYYSQIVNDFQKGDIAEGYSVSREKKESFPLTVTSAQKNPTAFYLCASSVIISGASVLTFGAGSRLTVL.

The sample holds many counts of this clonotype. The chain has TRBV5-1 and TRBJ2-1, with D unresolved. Deletions cut 5 bases from V and 7 bases from J, with 16 bases between. Germline values: CDR1 SGHRS, CDR2 YFSETQ. CDR3 length: 14 amino acids. The DNA of the CDR3 is TGCGCCAGCAGGTCCTCCCGATCGGTGAATGAGCAGTTCTTC. Its translation is CASRSSRSVNEQFF.

This clonotype was found many times. This chain links TRBV3-1 with TRBJ2-1; D could derive from TRBD1 or TRBD2 (5 bases each). Germline CDR1 reads LGHDT; CDR2 reads YNNKEL (reference sequence). The CDR3 is made up of 14 amino acids. The V end lost 4 bases, the J end lost 9 bases, and 16 bases lay between the germline ends. The CDR3 sequence: CASSRKSLGVEQFF. The CDR3 region has the DNA TGTGCCAGCAGCCGTAAAAGTTTGGGGGTTGAGCAGTTCTTC.

This clonotype was observed many times. The chain employs TRBV5-1 and TRBJ2-1, with 9 bases matching TRBD2. This CDR3 has 18 residues. V lost 2 bases to trimming and J lost 6 bases; unmatched junction nucleotides: 15. CDR1 is SGHRS, CDR2 YFSETQ, per germline. The DNA for the CDR3 is TGCGCCAGCAGCTTAGGGTTCGGGCGGGAGGGCCCAGGCAATGAGCAGTTCTTC. As protein: CASSLGFGREGPGNEQFF.

Note on this clonotype: A much larger clone is a single base away; this may be a read error. This chain uses TRBV10-3 with TRBJ2-5; D not certain. CDR3 length: 11 amino acids. The V end was cut by 2 bases, the J end by 5 bases, with 3 bases between. Germline V gene lookup returns CDR1 ENHRY and CDR2 SYGVKD. In DNA form, the CDR3 reads TGTGCCATCAGTGAGGGGGAGACCCAGTACTTC. Amino acid sequence: CAISEGETQYF.

This clonotype occurred many times. This chain joins TRBV28 and TRBJ2-5; 7 bases agree with TRBD2. This CDR3 spans 14 amino acids. V gave up 3 bases and J gave up 7 bases; unmatched junction bases: 8. The V gene's germline CDR1 is MDHEN and CDR2 SYDVKM. The CDR3 coding sequence is TGTGCCAGCAGTTTTCCCGGACTAGAGGTGACCCAGTACTTC. Translating gives CASSFPGLEVTQYF.

This clonotype was counted a few times. The CDR3, as DNA: TGTGCCAGCAGCTTAGATCAGACTCAGCTAGAGACCCAGTACTTC. This encodes CASSLDQTQLETQYF. The V gene is TRBV11-2, the J gene TRBJ2-5; D is undetermined. The V gene's germline CDR1 is SGHAT and CDR2 FQNNGV. V lost 0 bases and J lost 4, with 12 bases in between. CDR3 length: 15 amino acids.

In this sample, this clonotype turned up many times. The chain has TRBV3-1 and TRBJ2-1; 9 nucleotides align to TRBD2. Germline V CDR1 and CDR2: LGHDT, YNNKEL (reference sequence). The CDR3 is 17 amino acids. J lost 4 bases, V lost 0 bases, and 7 bases had no gene match. CDR3 amino acids: CASSQDIAGAGYNEQFF. The CDR3 DNA reads TGTGCCAGCAGCCAAGACATAGCGGGAGCCGGGTACAATGAGCAGTTCTTC.

This clonotype has only a few counts. The chain employs TRBV20-1 and TRBJ2-3, with 14 positions matching TRBD2. Germline CDR1 and CDR2: DFQATT and SNEGSKA (reference sequence). The CDR3 has 15 amino acids. Germline trimming cut 5 bases from V and 4 bases from J; bases unmatched to any gene: 5. The CDR3 sequence: CSALGLAGEADTQYF. CDR3 sequence (DNA): TGCAGTGCTCTGGGACTAGCGGGGGAAGCAGATACGCAGTATTTT.

This clonotype was seen repeatedly, ten times or more. The chain has TRBV10-3 and TRBJ2-2, with a tentative D call TRBD2 (5 bases). The CDR3 extends over 16 amino acids. V lost 3 bases and J lost 1, with 12 bases in between. CDR1 is ENHRY and CDR2 is SYGVKD in the germline V gene. In nucleotides, the CDR3 is TGTGCCATCAGTGACGGGCGGGCTGGGAACACCGGGGAGCTGTTTTTT. Amino acids: CAISDGRAGNTGELFF.